Each of the 27 T cell receptor beta chains below was sequenced from the same sample in a study of blood T cell repertoires in COVID-19. Using immunoSEQ multiplex PCR, the repertoire was profiled, and TCRdb retains in-frame clones only, with some absent. Found here are roughly 190,000 clones, around 90% of them singletons; the top ten hold about 4.2%. Input material: peripheral blood. The source is a human donor in a cohort sampled during active COVID-19.

The genes are TRBV6-2 or TRBV6-3 and TRBJ1-5, with 8 bases matching TRBD1. Germline trimming cut 5 bases from V and 6 bases from J; bases unmatched to any gene: 6. The CDR3 contains 14 residues. Per germline, CDR1 MNHEY and CDR2 SVGEGT. The CDR3 coding sequence is TGTGCCAGCAGTGGACAGGGTGGAGTTCAGCCCCAGCATTTT. It encodes CASSGQGGVQPQHF.

Here the CDR3 DNA reads TGTGCCAGTAGTATTTTAACAGGTTATAGCAATCAGCCCCAGCATTTT. Translated: CASSILTGYSNQPQHF. The rearrangement joins TRBV19 to TRBJ1-5, with D perhaps TRBD1 (5 bases). Trimming took 3 bases from V and 0 from J, leaving 12 bases between them. The CDR3 is 16 amino acids. CDR1 LNHDA and CDR2 SQIVND come from the germline V gene (reference sequence).

This clone was seen just once. V is TRBV28 and J is TRBJ2-1; D is possibly TRBD2 (7 bases). The CDR3 has 15 amino acids. Trimming took 0 bases from V and 6 from J, leaving 12 bases between them. CDR1 is MDHEN and CDR2 is SYDVKM in the germline V gene. The CDR3 protein is CASSLWGGGSNEQFF. The DNA for the CDR3 is TGTGCCAGCAGTTTATGGGGAGGGGGGTCCAATGAGCAGTTCTTC.

The chain links TRBV27 to TRBJ2-7, with D perhaps TRBD2 (6 bases). Germline values: CDR1 MNHEY, CDR2 SMNVEV (reference sequence). V lost 6 bases and J lost 5, with 8 bases in between. The CDR3 is 11 amino acids. In nucleotides, the CDR3 is TGTGCCAGCAGGACGGGGGACGAGCAGTACTTC. Translating gives CASRTGDEQYF.

The gene calls are TRBV24-1 and TRBJ2-3; TRBD2 aligns across 10 bases. The CDR3 contains 15 residues. Germline CDR1 KGHDR, CDR2 SFDVKD. Trimming at V came to 5 bases and at J to 1 base, leaving 2 bases not matched to a gene. CDR3 protein: CATSVLAGGTDTQYF. DNA for the CDR3: TGTGCCACCAGTGTGCTAGCGGGAGGCACAGATACGCAGTATTTT.

The chain couples TRBV6-5 to TRBJ2-7; possibly TRBD2 for D (5 bases). V was trimmed by 8 bases and J by 2 bases, leaving 13 bases between them. This CDR3 region has 13 residues. Per germline, CDR1 MNHEY and CDR2 SVGAGI. CDR3 bases: TGTGCCAGCCGGAAGACCGGGGCCTACGAGCAGTACTTC. Protein: CASRKTGAYEQYF.

This rearrangement joins TRBV7-9 to TRBJ2-4; tentative D call: TRBD2 (6 bases). Between the trimmed V and J ends, which lost 5 bases and 6 bases, there was a span of 17 bases. The length of the CDR3 is 15 residues. Per the germline V gene, CDR1 is SEHNR and CDR2 is FQNEAQ (reference sequence). The CDR3 DNA reads TGTGCCAGCAGCGACGGTGGAGGGGCTATAAACATTCAGTACTTC. Protein: CASSDGGGAINIQYF.

The V and J genes are TRBV9 and TRBJ2-7; 7 positions match TRBD2. The CDR3 extends over 15 amino acids. Germline-derived CDR1 and CDR2 are SGDLS and YYNGEE. Trimming took 1 base from V and 3 from J; bases not matched to a gene: 7. The CDR3 sequence is CASSVRGEEGYEQYF. The DNA for the CDR3 is TGTGCCAGCAGCGTACGGGGGGAGGAAGGCTACGAGCAGTACTTC.

V and J are TRBV27 and TRBJ1-1, with D possibly TRBD1 on 5 matching bases. Germline CDR1 is MNHEY and CDR2 is SMNVEV (reference sequence). Trimming shortened V by 3 bases and J by 1 base, and 9 bases separated the two germline ends. The CDR3 is 14 residues long. Here the CDR3 DNA reads TGTGCCAGCAGTTTGGGGCGGGGGAACACTGAAGCTTTCTTT. Translated: CASSLGRGNTEAFF.

Comments on this clone: A junction boundary mismatches the germline segment, possibly from a read error. The chain is built from TRBV7-8 and TRBJ2-3; 14 bases align to TRBD2. Looked up from germline, CDR1 is SGHVS and CDR2 is FQNEAQ. The CDR3 is 15 residues long. CDR3 sequence reads: CASSLPGLAGDRRHF. In DNA, the CDR3 is TGTGCCAGCAGCTTACCGGGACTAGCGGGGGACCGTCGGCATTTT.

The V and J genes are TRBV4-3 and TRBJ1-2, with a possible D match to TRBD1 (6 bases). The CDR3 extends over 15 amino acids. The V gene lost 0 bases and the J gene lost 8 bases, with 16 bases spanning the gap. Germline values: CDR1 LGHNA, CDR2 YSLEER. CDR3 sequence (DNA): TGCGCCAGCAGCCAAGATCGGGGGGCGTTCGGGGGCTACACCTTC. This translates into CASSQDRGAFGGYTF.

This sequence joins TRBV7-9 and TRBJ2-7; 8 bases agree with TRBD2. CDR1 is SEHNR and CDR2 is FQNEAQ in the germline V gene (reference sequence). CDR3 length: 16 residues. V lost 7 bases, J lost 0 bases, and 11 bases stayed unmatched. The CDR3 sequence is CASNKGLGTSSYEQYF. CDR3 coding DNA: TGTGCCAGCAACAAAGGTTTGGGGACTAGCTCCTACGAGCAGTACTTC.

This clone has just one count. V is TRBV11-2 and J is TRBJ1-6; 9 nucleotides agree with TRBD1. From germline, CDR1 is SGHAT and CDR2 FQNNGV. The length of the CDR3 is 15 residues. V shed 0 bases, J shed 9 bases, and the junction held 3 bases outside the gene matches. CDR3 nucleotides: TGTGCCAGCAGCTTAGAGTGGACAGGGGTTTCACCCCTCCACTTT. This encodes CASSLEWTGVSPLHF.

V usage is TRBV7-2 and J usage is TRBJ2-7, with TRBD1 as a possible D gene (6 bases). From germline, CDR1 is SGHTA and CDR2 FQGNSA. Trimming cost V 5 bases and J 10 bases, with 15 bases left between them. The CDR3 has 12 amino acids. The CDR3, as DNA: TGTGCCAGCAGCCAGGGGTTGGGGGAACAGTACTTC. Translating it yields CASSQGLGEQYF.

This clone was recorded only once. The chain joins TRBV10-3 to TRBJ2-1; possibly TRBD2 for D (5 bases). The CDR3 sequence is 13 residues long. The V end was cut by 5 bases, the J end by 15 bases, with 20 bases between. The germline CDR1 and CDR2 sequences are ENHRY and SYGVKD. CDR3 in amino acids: CAISKSFGVPSFF. The CDR3, as DNA: TGTGCCATCAGTAAGAGCTTCGGGGTTCCCTCGTTCTTC.

The chain uses TRBV5-4 and TRBJ2-7, with 8 bases lining up with TRBD2. This CDR3 has 15 amino acids. Looked up from germline, CDR1 is SGHNT and CDR2 is YYREEE (reference sequence). J lost 1 base, V lost 0 bases, and 3 bases had no gene match. CDR3 in amino acids: CASSLDGGGSYEQYF. For the CDR3, the DNA is TGTGCCAGCAGCTTGGACGGGGGGGGGTCCTACGAGCAGTACTTC.

The chain recombines TRBV19 with TRBJ2-3, with 7 bases aligning to TRBD2. Germline CDR1 reads LNHDA; CDR2 reads SQIVND (reference sequence). This CDR3 is built from 16 residues. Losses at the gene ends were 6 bases for V and 0 bases for J; bases not matched to a gene: 9. CDR3 sequence: CASRRAGITSTDTQYF. The CDR3 DNA sequence: TGTGCCAGTAGAAGAGCGGGAATAACAAGCACAGATACGCAGTATTTT.

The genes are TRBV10-2 and TRBJ2-1; D gene unclear. Between the trimmed V and J ends, which lost 0 bases and 2 bases, there was a span of 8 bases. The germline gives CDR1 WSHSY, CDR2 SAAADI. CDR3 length equals 15 residues. DNA of the CDR3: TGCGCCAGCAGTGAGTCTCTAGGTGCCTACAATGAGCAGTTCTTC. Translating gives CASSESLGAYNEQFF.

The rearrangement joins TRBV7-2 to TRBJ1-2, with D unclear. V was shortened by 5 bases and J by 3 bases, with 13 bases between the two germline ends. The CDR3 is 14 residues long. Germline loops: CDR1 SGHTA, CDR2 FQGNSA. The DNA of the CDR3 is TGTGCCAGCAGCCCGAACCGGGATTACTATGGCTACACCTTC. The encoded protein is CASSPNRDYYGYTF.

The count of this clone is one. V usage is TRBV19 and J usage is TRBJ1-1, with D perhaps TRBD1 (6 bases). Germline loops: CDR1 LNHDA, CDR2 SQIVND (reference sequence). V was trimmed by 8 bases and J by 0 bases, leaving 10 bases between them. The CDR3 sequence is 13 residues long. The CDR3: CASGGQLNTEAFF. The CDR3 DNA follows: TGTGCCAGTGGTGGACAGCTGAACACTGAAGCTTTCTTT. The whole variable domain, filled in from reference TRBV19 and TRBJ1-1, reads DGGITQSPKYLFRKEGQNVTLSCEQNLNHDAMYWYRQDPGQGLRLIYYSQIVNDFQKGDIAEGYSVSREKKESFPLTVTSAQKNPTAFYLCASGGQLNTEAFFGQGTRLTVV.

The J gene is TRBJ1-1, the V gene TRBV12-3 or TRBV12-4, with D possibly being TRBD1 (5 bases). Trimming shortened V by 8 bases and J by 6 bases, and 16 bases separated the two germline ends. The CDR3 contains 13 residues. The CDR3 nucleotides read TGTGCCAGCTCCCTGACGGGGGGTTCTGAAGCTTTCTTT. Amino acid sequence: CASSLTGGSEAFF.

The J gene is TRBJ1-2, the V gene TRBV19; D is ambiguous. The CDR3 totals 12 residues. Germline assignment: CDR1 LNHDA and CDR2 SQIVND (reference sequence). V was shortened by 10 bases and J by 2 bases, with 11 bases between the two germline ends. The DNA for the CDR3 is TGTGCCACCGTGACGGGGAACTATGGCTACACCTTC. It translates to CATVTGNYGYTF.

This chain connects TRBV19 to TRBJ2-1; 8 nucleotides agree with TRBD2. There are 16 residues in the CDR3. With 4 bases clipped from V and 2 bases from J, the junction kept 7 bases outside the gene matches. The germline CDR1 and CDR2 sequences are LNHDA and SQIVND (reference sequence). The CDR3 DNA reads TGTGCCAGTAGTAAAACTAGCGGACCCCCCTACAATGAGCAGTTCTTC. Translating it yields CASSKTSGPPYNEQFF.

The genes are TRBV18 and TRBJ2-7, with TRBD2 matching 8 bases. This CDR3 region has 16 residues. The germline CDR1 and CDR2 sequences are KGHSH and LQKENI. The junction had 7 bases not matched to a gene; V was cut back by 3 bases and J by 0 bases. The CDR3 coding sequence is TGTGCCAGCTCACCTAATGTAGCGGGAAGCTCCTACGAGCAGTACTTC. Protein sequence: CASSPNVAGSSYEQYF. The full variable domain, completed using reference TRBV18 and TRBJ2-7, is NAGVMQNPRHLVRRRGQEARLRCSPMKGHSHVYWYRQLPEEGLKFMVYLQKENIIDESGMPKERFSAEFPKEGPSILRIQQVVRGDSAAYFCASSPNVAGSSYEQYFGPGTRLTVT.

The J gene is TRBJ1-2, the V gene TRBV11-2, with D possibly matching TRBD1 (5 bases). V was cut by 5 bases and J by 4 bases, with 23 bases left in between. This CDR3 spans 17 amino acids. Germline V lookup: CDR1 SGHAT, CDR2 FQNNGV. CDR3 protein: CASSNIYVAGKGYGYTF. The CDR3 bases are TGTGCCAGCAGCAACATTTATGTGGCAGGGAAAGGCTATGGCTACACCTTC.

The chain carries TRBV7-2 and TRBJ2-7, with 9 bases fitting TRBD1. In germline, CDR1 is SGHTA, CDR2 FQGNSA. The CDR3 spans 12 residues. V lost 4 bases, J lost 9 bases, and 4 bases stayed unmatched. The CDR3: CASSSGQGGQYF. CDR3 nucleotide sequence: TGTGCCAGCAGCTCGGGACAGGGAGGGCAGTACTTC.

V and J are TRBV5-1 and TRBJ1-2; 7 bases line up with TRBD1. The germline V gene encodes CDR1 SGHRS and CDR2 YFSETQ. The CDR3 totals 14 residues. The V and J ends lost 3 bases and 4 bases, in that order; junction bases with no gene match: 6. CDR3 protein: CASSSETGSYGYTF. The CDR3 DNA reads as TGCGCCAGCAGCTCCGAGACAGGGAGCTATGGCTACACCTTC. The full variable domain, rest sourced from reference TRBV5-1 and TRBJ1-2, is KAGVTQTPRYLIKTRGQQVTLSCSPISGHRSVSWYQQTPGQGLQFLFEYFSETQRNKGNFPGRFSGRQFSNSRSEMNVSTLELGDSALYLCASSSETGSYGYTFGSGTRLTVV.